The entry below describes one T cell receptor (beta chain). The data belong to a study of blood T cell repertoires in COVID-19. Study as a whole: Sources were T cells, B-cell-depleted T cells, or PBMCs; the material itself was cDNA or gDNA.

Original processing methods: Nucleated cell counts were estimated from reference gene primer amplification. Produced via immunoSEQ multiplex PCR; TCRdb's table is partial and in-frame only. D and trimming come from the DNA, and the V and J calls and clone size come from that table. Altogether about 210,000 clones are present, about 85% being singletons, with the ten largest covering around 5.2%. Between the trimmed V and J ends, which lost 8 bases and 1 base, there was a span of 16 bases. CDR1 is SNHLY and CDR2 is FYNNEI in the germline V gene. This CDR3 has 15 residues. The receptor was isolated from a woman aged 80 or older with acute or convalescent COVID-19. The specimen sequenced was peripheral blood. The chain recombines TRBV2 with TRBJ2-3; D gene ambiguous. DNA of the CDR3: TGTGCCAGCCAGTTCTGGAGCTCAGGCACAGATACGCAGTATTTT. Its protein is CASQFWSSGTDTQYF.